This is a list of T cell receptor beta chains from one sample in a study of PD-1 blockade in classical Hodgkin lymphoma. The data were produced by immunoSEQ multiplex PCR, yet TCRdb's version contains in-frame clones alone and is incomplete. The sample yields 17,000 or so clones, over 80% seen once. Sequencing was performed on CD4+ T cells from blood, taken at baseline. The origin of the receptors is a human donor with classical Hodgkin lymphoma. Each CDR3 is given with its conserved first and last residue. D genes are given only for firm matches. The size entry is marked missing in some rows and otherwise reads once, few, many or a size class.

V: TRBV12-5; D: TRBD2; size: once; J: TRBJ2-1; CDR3: CASGLGTSGRNEQFF; DNA: TGTGCTAGTGGTCTGGGGACTAGCGGGAGGAATGAGCAGTTCTTC
V: TRBV28; D: NA; size: NA; J: TRBJ1-5; CDR3: CASSHRVLKAQHF; DNA: TGTGCCAGCAGTCACAGGGTTTTGAAGGCCCAGCATTTT
V: TRBV2; D: NA; size: NA; J: TRBJ1-1; CDR3: CASSELASSTEAFF; DNA: TGTGCCAGCAGTGAACTGGCCAGTTCCACTGAAGCTTTCTTT
V: TRBV7-2; D: NA; size: NA; J: TRBJ2-1; CDR3: CASSLVPGYNEQFF; DNA: TGTGCCAGCAGCTTAGTCCCAGGATACAATGAGCAGTTCTTC
V: TRBV28; D: TRBD1; size: NA; J: TRBJ2-7; CDR3: CASSTGRTGGWGEQYF; DNA: TGTGCCAGTTCTACAGGCCGGACAGGGGGTTGGGGCGAGCAGTACTTC
V: TRBV7-9; D: NA; size: NA; J: TRBJ2-1; CDR3: CASSLDVNEQFF; DNA: TGTGCCAGCAGCTTAGATGTCAATGAGCAGTTCTTC
V: TRBV5-3; D: NA; size: once; J: TRBJ1-5; CDR3: CARSLGVSNQPQHF; DNA: TGTGCCAGAAGCTTGGGGGTAAGCAATCAGCCCCAGCATTTT
V: TRBV19; D: TRBD1; size: NA; J: TRBJ1-5; CDR3: CASSMGTGRSQPQHF; DNA: TGTGCCAGTAGTATGGGGACAGGCCGGAGTCAGCCCCAGCATTTT
V: TRBV19; D: TRBD2; size: NA; J: TRBJ2-5; CDR3: CASSPLWSGNQETQYF; DNA: TGTGCCAGTAGTCCCCTGTGGAGCGGGAATCAAGAGACCCAGTACTTC
V: TRBV5-5; D: TRBD1; size: NA; J: TRBJ1-4; CDR3: CASSRTPTQGGNEKLFF; DNA: TGTGCCAGCAGCCGTACCCCAACGCAGGGGGGGAATGAAAAACTGTTTTTT
V: TRBV15; D: TRBD1; size: NA; J: TRBJ1-2; CDR3: CATSRLPGQGATNYGYTF; DNA: TGTGCCACCAGCAGATTACCGGGACAGGGGGCCACTAACTATGGCTACACCTTC